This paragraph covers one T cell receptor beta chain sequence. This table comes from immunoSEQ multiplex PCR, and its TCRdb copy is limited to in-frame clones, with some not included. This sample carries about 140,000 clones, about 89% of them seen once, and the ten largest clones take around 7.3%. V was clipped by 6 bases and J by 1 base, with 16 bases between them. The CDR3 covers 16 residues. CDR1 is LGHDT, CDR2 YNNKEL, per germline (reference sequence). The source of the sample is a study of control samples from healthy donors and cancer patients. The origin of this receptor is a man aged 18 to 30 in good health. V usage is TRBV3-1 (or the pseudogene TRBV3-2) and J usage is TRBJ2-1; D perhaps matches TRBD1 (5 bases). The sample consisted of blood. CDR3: CASSPGIERSYNEQFF. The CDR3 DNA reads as TGTGCCAGCAGTCCAGGGATAGAGAGATCCTACAATGAGCAGTTCTTC.